A selection of T cell receptor beta chains follows, all from one sample in a study of cytomegalovirus exposure and HLA in healthy donors. Measured with immunoSEQ multiplex PCR; TCRdb has only the in-frame clones, and not every one. The repertoire holds some 84,000 clones, with approximately 91% as singletons. The material sequenced was PBMCs. The receptors originated from a man aged 30 to 45 in good health and CMV-seronegative. Each CDR3 is given with its conserved first and last residue. D genes are given only for firm matches. Size is stated for part of the rows, as once, few or many counts, or as a class when the clone is expanded.

CASSGRTGGDETQYF | TGTGCCAGCTCCGGAAGGACAGGGGGCGACGAGACCCAGTACTTC | TRBD1 | once | TRBJ2-5 | TRBV18
CASSLEAAGPYEQYF | TGCGCCAGCAGCTTGGAAGCGGCCGGGCCCTACGAGCAGTACTTC | . | . | TRBJ2-7 | TRBV5-1
CASREQGTYGGYTF | TGTGCCAGCAGGGAACAGGGCACCTATGGTGGCTACACCTTC | . | . | TRBJ1-2 | TRBV27
CASRDSYSYEQYF | TGTGCCAGCAGAGACAGCTACTCCTACGAGCAGTACTTC | . | . | TRBJ2-7 | TRBV6-5
CASSMGVGQWHEQYF | TGTGCCAGTAGTATGGGCGTAGGACAATGGCACGAGCAGTACTTC | . | . | TRBJ2-7 | TRBV19
CASSDDWQLNQPQHF | TGTGCCAGCAGTGATGACTGGCAGCTTAATCAGCCCCAGCATTTT | . | . | TRBJ1-5 | TRBV2
CASSRQGGEQFF | TGTGCCAGCAGCCGACAGGGGGGTGAGCAGTTCTTC | TRBD1 | many | TRBJ2-1 | TRBV7-9
CASSLAVGTGQETQYF | TGCGCCAGCAGCTTGGCTGTTGGGACAGGACAAGAGACCCAGTACTTC | TRBD1 | . | TRBJ2-5 | TRBV5-1
CASSRRTGRSSYNSPLHF | TGTGCCAGCAGCCGTAGGACAGGTCGGAGCTCCTATAATTCACCCCTCCACTTT | TRBD1 | . | TRBJ1-6 | TRBV7-2
CASSLAGGLRNEQFF | TGTGCCAGCAGCTTAGCGGGAGGGCTGAGGAATGAGCAGTTCTTC | TRBD2 | . | TRBJ2-1 | TRBV7-8
CASSYGGVGQPQHF | TGTGCCAGCAGTTACGGGGGGGTCGGTCAGCCCCAGCATTTT | . | . | TRBJ1-5 | TRBV6-5
CASSSRQGVGQPQHF | TGTGCCAGCAGCTCGAGACAGGGGGTAGGTCAGCCCCAGCATTTT | TRBD1 | . | TRBJ1-5 | TRBV6-1
CATERGTGELFF | TGTGCCACCGAACGCGGCACCGGGGAGCTGTTTTTT | . | . | TRBJ2-2 | TRBV6-5
CASSLAASPNEKLFF | TGTGCTAGCAGCTTAGCGGCCTCTCCTAATGAAAAACTGTTTTTT | . | . | TRBJ1-4 | TRBV7-7
CASSLTAFDGYTF | TGTGCCAGCAGTTTAACAGCCTTCGATGGCTACACCTTC | . | . | TRBJ1-2 | TRBV5-4
CASSVDPERGYTF | TGTGCCAGCAGCGTAGACCCCGAGAGGGGCTACACCTTC | . | . | TRBJ1-2 | TRBV9
CASSYQLADQETQYF | TGTGCCAGCAGTTACCAACTAGCGGACCAAGAGACCCAGTACTTC | TRBD2 | . | TRBJ2-5 | TRBV6-8
CASSYDTASYEQYF | TGTGCCAGCAGTTACGACACAGCATCCTACGAGCAGTACTTC | . | . | TRBJ2-7 | TRBV6-5
CASSEFVRNEQFF | TGTGCCAGCAGTGAATTCGTCCGGAATGAGCAGTTCTTC | . | . | TRBJ2-1 | TRBV25-1
CASSPSALGIETQYF | TGCGCCAGCAGCCCCTCAGCCTTGGGCATAGAGACCCAGTACTTC | . | . | TRBJ2-5 | TRBV5-1
CASSLSGHYNEQFF | TGTGCCAGCAGTTTATCGGGACACTACAATGAGCAGTTCTTC | . | . | TRBJ2-1 | TRBV28
CASSSAGYEQYF | TGTGCCAGCAGTTCCGCGGGCTACGAGCAGTACTTC | . | . | TRBJ2-7 | TRBV28
CASSELAGGSNEQFF | TGTGCCAGCAGTGAGTTAGCGGGAGGTTCCAATGAGCAGTTCTTC | TRBD2 | . | TRBJ2-1 | TRBV2
CASSRLAVTYNEQFF | TGCGCCAGCAGCCGACTAGCGGTTACCTACAATGAGCAGTTCTTC | TRBD2 | . | TRBJ2-1 | TRBV4-1
CASSPRGYEQYF | TGTGCCAGCAGTCCTAGAGGTTACGAGCAGTACTTC | . | once | TRBJ2-7 | TRBV6-5
CASSYRPTQPNEKLFF | TGTGCCAGCAGTTACCGACCGACACAGCCAAATGAAAAACTGTTTTTT | . | . | TRBJ1-4 | TRBV6-6
CASSDRVAGTEDTQYF | TGTGCCAGCAGTGACCGAGTAGCGGGGACTGAAGATACGCAGTATTTT | TRBD2 | . | TRBJ2-3 | TRBV6-1
CATSSRTGLPSNQPQHF | TGTGCCACCAGCAGCCGAACGGGACTCCCGAGCAATCAGCCCCAGCATTTT | . | . | TRBJ1-5 | TRBV15
CASSLGTSGSSYNEQFF | TGTGCCAGCAGCTTAGGGACTAGCGGTAGCTCCTACAATGAGCAGTTCTTC | TRBD2 | . | TRBJ2-1 | TRBV11-1
CASSESQGGEQYF | TGTGCCAGCAGTGAGTCTCAGGGGGGCGAGCAGTACTTC | . | . | TRBJ2-7 | TRBV2
CASSLRQGTPYEQYF | TGTGCCAGCAGCCTCAGACAGGGGACCCCCTACGAGCAGTACTTC | TRBD1 | . | TRBJ2-7 | TRBV5-4
CASSYDGTGHYGYTF | TGTGCCAGCAGCTACGACGGGACAGGGCACTATGGCTACACCTTC | TRBD1 | . | TRBJ1-2 | TRBV7-9
CATSMVSLMNTEAFF | TGTGCCACCAGCATGGTAAGCTTGATGAACACTGAAGCTTTCTTT | . | once | TRBJ1-1 | TRBV15
CASSKQGAHEAFF | TGTGCCAGTAGTAAACAGGGGGCCCATGAAGCTTTCTTT | TRBD1 | . | TRBJ1-1 | TRBV19
CSAADNEQFF | TGCAGTGCTGCAGACAATGAGCAGTTCTTC | . | once | TRBJ2-1 | TRBV20-1
CASSVLGLAADTQYF | TGTGCCAGCAGCGTATTAGGACTAGCAGCAGATACGCAGTATTTT | TRBD2 | . | TRBJ2-3 | TRBV13
CASSTTDRVGNTIYF | TGTGCCAGCAGCACGACGGACAGGGTTGGAAACACCATATATTTT | TRBD1 | once | TRBJ1-3 | TRBV5-5
CASSPLGRGYVTEAFF | TGTGCCAGCAGCCCATTAGGACGGGGTTACGTCACTGAAGCTTTCTTT | . | . | TRBJ1-1 | TRBV11-2
CASRPTLGGGEQYF | TGTGCCAGCAGACCCACCCTGGGGGGGGGCGAGCAGTACTTC | TRBD2 | . | TRBJ2-7 | TRBV28
CASSIHPGQGMEAFF | TGTGCCAGTAGTATCCATCCGGGACAGGGGATGGAAGCTTTCTTT | TRBD1 | . | TRBJ1-1 | TRBV19
CASSMAVRGSNQPQHF | TGTGCCAGTAGTATGGCGGTTCGGGGAAGCAATCAGCCCCAGCATTTT | . | . | TRBJ1-5 | TRBV19
CASSAGQGFSPLHF | TGCGCCAGCAGCGCGGGACAGGGGTTTTCACCCCTCCACTTT | TRBD1 | . | TRBJ1-6 | TRBV5-1
CSVQGQGLNTEAFF | TGCAGCGTTCAGGGACAGGGGTTGAACACTGAAGCTTTCTTT | TRBD1 | . | TRBJ1-1 | TRBV29-1
CSVVGDRGYGYTF | TGCAGCGTTGTAGGAGACAGGGGCTATGGCTACACCTTC | TRBD1 | . | TRBJ1-2 | TRBV29-1
CASSLQGDYGYTF | TGTGCCAGCAGTTTGCAGGGTGACTATGGCTACACCTTC | . | . | TRBJ1-2 | TRBV6-5
CASRRELADYNEQFF | TGTGCCAGCAGGAGGGAACTAGCGGACTACAATGAGCAGTTCTTC | TRBD2 | . | TRBJ2-1 | TRBV2
CASSFTDSSGNTIYF | TGTGCCAGCAGCTTCACCGACAGCTCTGGAAACACCATATATTTT | . | . | TRBJ1-3 | TRBV7-6
CASSHRVPNSPLHF | TGTGCCAGCAGCCACCGGGTCCCAAATTCACCCCTCCACTTT | . | . | TRBJ1-6 | TRBV28
CASTFSGGRAKNIQYF | TGTGCCAGCACCTTTAGTGGAGGACGGGCCAAAAACATTCAGTACTTC | . | . | TRBJ2-4 | TRBV7-9
CASSPDWTAYEQYF | TGTGCCAGCAGCCCTGATTGGACAGCTTACGAGCAGTACTTC | . | . | TRBJ2-7 | TRBV6-1
CATKRAEAGPTYEQYF | TGTGCCACAAAACGTGCTGAGGCGGGACCTACCTACGAGCAGTACTTC | . | . | TRBJ2-7 | TRBV6-6
CASSLSINQPQHF | TGTGCCAGCAGTTTATCTATCAATCAGCCCCAGCATTTT | . | . | TRBJ1-5 | TRBV27
CASSLPLAGLETQYF | TGTGCCAGCAGTTTACCCTTAGCGGGACTGGAGACCCAGTACTTC | TRBD2 | once | TRBJ2-5 | TRBV11-2